This TCR beta chain stems from a study of T-cell reconstitution after alpha-beta-depleted transplantation in children. The trim removed 4 bases at V and 7 bases at J, leaving 5 bases unmatched. Germline-derived CDR1 and CDR2 are SGHRS and YFSETQ. This CDR3 comprises 13 residues. Preparation of the TCRbeta library involved a method that used unique molecular identifiers. TCRdb re-derived calls from the PCR reads in MiXCR, one entry per CDR3 protein. The sample carries about 91,000 distinct CDR3 sequences, more than 7% recorded once. This clonotype was found a few times. The sequence derives from a human donor who donated a stem cell graft to a child with congenital amegakaryocytic thrombocytopenia. The sample consisted of PBMCs from the stem cell graft donor, taken from the stem cell graft. The chain employs TRBV5-1 and TRBJ2-1, with TRBD2 identical over 7 bases. CDR3 sequence reads: CASSVGTNNEQFF. The CDR3 coding sequence is TGCGCCAGCAGCGTAGGGACTAATAATGAGCAGTTCTTC.